This T cell receptor (beta chain) was obtained from a study of T cells after yellow fever vaccination. Study context: Fractions of low cell number were prepared using SMART-Seq v4 Ultra Low Input.

With V trimmed by 7 bases and J by 3 bases, 8 bases remained unmatched. Per the germline V gene, CDR1 is MDHEN and CDR2 is SYDVKM. CDR3 length equals 14 residues. From the 5' RACE reads, TCRdb called clonotypes with MiXCR, one entry per CDR3 protein. The table has about 360,000 distinct CDR3 sequences, 6% to 8% seen once. Study-level points and caveats: A large majority of primary-vaccination clones showed up again after the booster (just under 97% CD4, about 90% CD8).

This clonotype has a handful of counts. The antigen remains unidentified. This sample comprised PBMCs, obtained 5 days after the yellow fever booster vaccination. The chain links TRBV28 to TRBJ2-7; TRBD1 matches at 8 bases. This TCR came from a man aged 30 to 45 who received the YFV17D yellow fever vaccine. The CDR3 DNA reads TGTGCCAGCACATCAGGGACAGGTTACTACGAGCAGTACTTC. It translates to CASTSGTGYYEQYF.